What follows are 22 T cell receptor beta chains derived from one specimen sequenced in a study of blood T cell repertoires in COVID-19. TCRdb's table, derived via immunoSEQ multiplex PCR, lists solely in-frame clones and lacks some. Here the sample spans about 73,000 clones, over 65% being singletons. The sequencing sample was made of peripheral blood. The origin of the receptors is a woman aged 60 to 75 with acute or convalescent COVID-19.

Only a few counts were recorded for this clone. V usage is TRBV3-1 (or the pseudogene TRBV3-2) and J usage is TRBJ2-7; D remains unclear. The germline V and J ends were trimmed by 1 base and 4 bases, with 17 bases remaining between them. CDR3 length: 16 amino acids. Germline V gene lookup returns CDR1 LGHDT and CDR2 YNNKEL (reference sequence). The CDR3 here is CASSQGPSLPGYEQYF. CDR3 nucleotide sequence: TGTGCCAGCAGCCAAGGTCCGTCTCTCCCCGGGTACGAGCAGTACTTC.

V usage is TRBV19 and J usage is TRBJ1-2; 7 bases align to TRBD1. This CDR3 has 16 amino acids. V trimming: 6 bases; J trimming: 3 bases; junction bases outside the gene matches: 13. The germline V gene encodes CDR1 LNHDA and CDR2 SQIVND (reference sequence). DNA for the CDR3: TGTGCCAGTAGAGGACAGGAACCCCCGAACGACTATGGCTACACCTTC. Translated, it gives CASRGQEPPNDYGYTF.

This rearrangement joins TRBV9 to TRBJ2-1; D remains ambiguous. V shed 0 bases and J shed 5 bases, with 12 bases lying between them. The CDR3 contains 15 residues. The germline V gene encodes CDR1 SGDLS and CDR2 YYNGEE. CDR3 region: CASSVGYAANNEQFF. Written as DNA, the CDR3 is TGTGCCAGCAGCGTAGGGTATGCGGCTAACAATGAGCAGTTCTTC.

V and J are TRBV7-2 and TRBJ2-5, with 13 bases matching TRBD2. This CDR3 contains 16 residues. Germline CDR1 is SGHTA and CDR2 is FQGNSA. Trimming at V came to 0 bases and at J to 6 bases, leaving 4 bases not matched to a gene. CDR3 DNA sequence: TGTGCCAGCAGCTTAGCACTAGCGGGAGGGTGGAAGACCCAGTACTTC. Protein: CASSLALAGGWKTQYF.

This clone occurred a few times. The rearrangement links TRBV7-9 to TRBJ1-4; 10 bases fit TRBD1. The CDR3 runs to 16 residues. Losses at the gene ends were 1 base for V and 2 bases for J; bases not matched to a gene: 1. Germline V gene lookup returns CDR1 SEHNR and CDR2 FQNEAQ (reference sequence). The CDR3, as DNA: TGTGCCAGCAGCTTAGGGGACAGGGGTACTAATGAAAAACTGTTTTTT. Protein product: CASSLGDRGTNEKLFF.

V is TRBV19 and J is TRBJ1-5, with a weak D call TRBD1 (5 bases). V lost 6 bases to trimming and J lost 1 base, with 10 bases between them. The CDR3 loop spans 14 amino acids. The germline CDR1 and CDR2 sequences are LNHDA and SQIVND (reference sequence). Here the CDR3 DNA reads TGTGCCAGTAGCTGGGGGGGAAGCAATCAGCCCCAGCATTTT. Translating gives CASSWGGSNQPQHF.

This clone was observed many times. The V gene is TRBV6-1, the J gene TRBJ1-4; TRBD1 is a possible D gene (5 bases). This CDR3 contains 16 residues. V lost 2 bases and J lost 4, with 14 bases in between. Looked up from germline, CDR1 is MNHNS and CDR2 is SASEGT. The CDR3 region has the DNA TGTGCCAGCAGTGAACCCGAGTTCGGGGGTAATGAAAAACTGTTTTTT. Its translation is CASSEPEFGGNEKLFF.

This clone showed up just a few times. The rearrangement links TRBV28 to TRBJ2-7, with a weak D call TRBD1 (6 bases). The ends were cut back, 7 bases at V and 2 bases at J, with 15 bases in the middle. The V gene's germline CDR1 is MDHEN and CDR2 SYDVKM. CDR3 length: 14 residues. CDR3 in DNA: TGTGCCAGCAACCCGACAGGACCCCCCTACGAGCAGTACTTC. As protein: CASNPTGPPYEQYF.

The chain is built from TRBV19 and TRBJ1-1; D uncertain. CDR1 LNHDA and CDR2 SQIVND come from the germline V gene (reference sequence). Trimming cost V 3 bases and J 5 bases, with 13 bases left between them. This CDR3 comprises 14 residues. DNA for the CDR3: TGTGCCAGTAGTATGGACTGGGTCCAGACTGAAGCTTTCTTT. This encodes CASSMDWVQTEAFF.

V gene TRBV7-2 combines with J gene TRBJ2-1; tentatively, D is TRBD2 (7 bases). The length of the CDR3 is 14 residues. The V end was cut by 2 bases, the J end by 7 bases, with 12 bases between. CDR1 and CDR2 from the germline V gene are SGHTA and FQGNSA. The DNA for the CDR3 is TGTGCCAGCAGCTTAATTGGGGGGGCAAATGAGCAGTTCTTC. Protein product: CASSLIGGANEQFF.

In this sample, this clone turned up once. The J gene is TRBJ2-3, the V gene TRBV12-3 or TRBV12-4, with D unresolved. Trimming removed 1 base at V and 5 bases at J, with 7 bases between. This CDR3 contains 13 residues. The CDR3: CASSLDRRDTQYF. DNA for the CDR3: TGTGCCAGCAGTTTAGACCGGAGAGATACGCAGTATTTT.

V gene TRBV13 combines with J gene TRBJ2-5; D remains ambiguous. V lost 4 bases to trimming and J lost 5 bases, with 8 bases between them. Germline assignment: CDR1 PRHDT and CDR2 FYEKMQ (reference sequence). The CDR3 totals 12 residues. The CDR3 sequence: CASSSPRETQYF. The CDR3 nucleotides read TGTGCCAGCAGCTCCCCCCGGGAGACCCAGTACTTC.

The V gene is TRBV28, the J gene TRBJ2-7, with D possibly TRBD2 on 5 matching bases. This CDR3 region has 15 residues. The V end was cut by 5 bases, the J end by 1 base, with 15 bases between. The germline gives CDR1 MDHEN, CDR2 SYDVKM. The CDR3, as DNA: TGTGCCAGCAGTCCGCGGACTGCCGGTTCCTACGAGCAGTACTTC. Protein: CASSPRTAGSYEQYF.

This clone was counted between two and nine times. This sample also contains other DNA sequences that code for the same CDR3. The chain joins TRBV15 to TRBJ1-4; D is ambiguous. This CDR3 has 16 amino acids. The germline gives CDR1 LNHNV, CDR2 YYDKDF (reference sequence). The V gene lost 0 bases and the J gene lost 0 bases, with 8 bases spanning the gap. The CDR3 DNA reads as TGTGCCACCAGCAGAGATCCCAGGTCAACTAATGAAAAACTGTTTTTT. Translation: CATSRDPRSTNEKLFF.

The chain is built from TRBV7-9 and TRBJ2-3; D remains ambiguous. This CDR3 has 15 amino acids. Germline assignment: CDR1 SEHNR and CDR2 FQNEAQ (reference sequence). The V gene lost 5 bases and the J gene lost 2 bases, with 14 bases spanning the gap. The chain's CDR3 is CASSPPRVPTDTQYF. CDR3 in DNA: TGTGCCAGCAGCCCTCCGCGAGTCCCCACAGATACGCAGTATTTT.

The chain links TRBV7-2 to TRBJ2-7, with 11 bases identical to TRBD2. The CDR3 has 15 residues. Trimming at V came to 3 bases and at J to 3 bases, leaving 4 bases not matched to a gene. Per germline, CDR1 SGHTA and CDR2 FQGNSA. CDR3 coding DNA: TGTGCCAGCAGCTTTGTAGCGGGGGGGAACTACGAGCAGTACTTC. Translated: CASSFVAGGNYEQYF.

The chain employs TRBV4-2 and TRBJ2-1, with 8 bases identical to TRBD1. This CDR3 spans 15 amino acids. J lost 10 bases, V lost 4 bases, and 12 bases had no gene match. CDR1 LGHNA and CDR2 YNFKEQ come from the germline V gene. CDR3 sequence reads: CASSPGQGPLREQFF. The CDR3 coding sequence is TGTGCCAGCAGCCCTGGACAGGGACCCTTGAGGGAGCAGTTCTTC.

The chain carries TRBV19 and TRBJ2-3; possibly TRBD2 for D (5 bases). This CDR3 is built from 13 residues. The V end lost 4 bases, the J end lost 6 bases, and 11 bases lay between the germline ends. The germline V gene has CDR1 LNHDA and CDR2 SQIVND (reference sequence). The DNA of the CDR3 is TGTGCCAGTAGTAGTGGACTGCGTGATACGCAGTATTTT. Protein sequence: CASSSGLRDTQYF. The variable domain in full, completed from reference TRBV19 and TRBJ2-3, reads DGGITQSPKYLFRKEGQNVTLSCEQNLNHDAMYWYRQDPGQGLRLIYYSQIVNDFQKGDIAEGYSVSREKKESFPLTVTSAQKNPTAFYLCASSSGLRDTQYFGPGTRLTVL.

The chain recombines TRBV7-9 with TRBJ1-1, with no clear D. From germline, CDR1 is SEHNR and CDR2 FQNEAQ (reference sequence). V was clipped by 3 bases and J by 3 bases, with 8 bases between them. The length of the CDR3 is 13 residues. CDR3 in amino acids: CASSLNRDTEAFF. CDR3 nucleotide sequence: TGTGCCAGCAGCTTGAACCGAGACACTGAAGCTTTCTTT.

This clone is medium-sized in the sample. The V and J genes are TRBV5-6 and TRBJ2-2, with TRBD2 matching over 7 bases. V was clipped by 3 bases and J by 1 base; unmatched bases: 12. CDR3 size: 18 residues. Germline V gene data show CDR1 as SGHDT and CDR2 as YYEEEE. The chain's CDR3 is CASSSVSGTTMNTGELFF. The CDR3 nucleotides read TGTGCCAGCAGCTCAGTATCCGGGACTACGATGAACACCGGGGAGCTGTTTTTT.

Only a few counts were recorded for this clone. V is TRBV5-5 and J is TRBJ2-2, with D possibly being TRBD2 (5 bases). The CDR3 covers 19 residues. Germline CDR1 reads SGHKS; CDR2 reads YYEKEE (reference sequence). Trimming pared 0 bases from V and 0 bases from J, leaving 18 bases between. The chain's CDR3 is CASSLGAFRGTSNTGELFF. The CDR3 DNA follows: TGTGCCAGCAGCTTGGGGGCCTTCCGGGGTACTTCGAACACCGGGGAGCTGTTTTTT.

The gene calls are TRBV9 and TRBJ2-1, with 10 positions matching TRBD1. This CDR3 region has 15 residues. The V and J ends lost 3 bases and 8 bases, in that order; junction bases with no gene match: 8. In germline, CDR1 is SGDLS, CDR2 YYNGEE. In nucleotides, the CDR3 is TGTGCCAGCAGCGCCTGGACAGGGGGTTACGATGAGCAGTTCTTC. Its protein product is CASSAWTGGYDEQFF.